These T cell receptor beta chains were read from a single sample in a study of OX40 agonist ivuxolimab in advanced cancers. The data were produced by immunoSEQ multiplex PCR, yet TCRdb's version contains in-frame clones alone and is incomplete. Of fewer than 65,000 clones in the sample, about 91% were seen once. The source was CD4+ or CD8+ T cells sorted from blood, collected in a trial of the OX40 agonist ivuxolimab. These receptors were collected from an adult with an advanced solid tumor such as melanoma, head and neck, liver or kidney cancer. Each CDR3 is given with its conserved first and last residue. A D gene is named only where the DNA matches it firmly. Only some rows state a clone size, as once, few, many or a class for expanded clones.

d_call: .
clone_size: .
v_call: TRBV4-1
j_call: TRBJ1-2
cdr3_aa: CASSQGPTNYGYTF
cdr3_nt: TGCGCCAGCAGCCAAGGCCCAACTAACTATGGCTACACCTTC

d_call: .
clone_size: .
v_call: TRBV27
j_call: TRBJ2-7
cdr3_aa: CASTSAGMSSYEQYF
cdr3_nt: TGTGCCAGCACATCGGCGGGAATGAGCTCCTACGAGCAGTACTTC

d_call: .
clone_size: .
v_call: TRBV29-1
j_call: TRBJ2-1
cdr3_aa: CSVDRYEQFF
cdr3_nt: TGCAGCGTTGATAGGTATGAGCAGTTCTTC

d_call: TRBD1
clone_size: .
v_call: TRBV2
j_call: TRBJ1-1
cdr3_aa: CASSTRTGLNTEAFF
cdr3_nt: TGTGCCAGCAGTACCCGGACAGGGTTGAACACTGAAGCTTTCTTT

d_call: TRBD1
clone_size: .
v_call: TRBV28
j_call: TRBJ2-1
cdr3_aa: CASSNGQDNEQFF
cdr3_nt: TGTGCCAGCAGTAACGGACAGGACAATGAGCAGTTCTTC

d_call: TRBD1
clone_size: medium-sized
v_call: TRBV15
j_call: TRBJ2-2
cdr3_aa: CATSRGQETGELFF
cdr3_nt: TGTGCCACCAGCAGGGGACAGGAGACCGGGGAGCTGTTTTTT

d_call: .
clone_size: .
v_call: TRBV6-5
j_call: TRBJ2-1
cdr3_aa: CASSYTTGRPYNEQFF
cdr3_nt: TGTGCCAGCAGTTACACGACGGGACGGCCCTACAATGAGCAGTTCTTC

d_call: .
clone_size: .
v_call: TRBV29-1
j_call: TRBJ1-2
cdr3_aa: CSVGSEVNGYTF
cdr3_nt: TGCAGCGTGGGATCCGAGGTAAATGGCTACACCTTC

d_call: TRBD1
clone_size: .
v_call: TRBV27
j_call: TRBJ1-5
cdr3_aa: CASSPTGGVDQPQHF
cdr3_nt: TGTGCCAGCAGTCCCACAGGGGGCGTCGATCAGCCCCAGCATTTT

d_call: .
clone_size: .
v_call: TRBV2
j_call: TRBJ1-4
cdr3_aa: CASEGQRLFF
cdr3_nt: TGTGCCAGCGAGGGACAAAGGCTGTTTTTT

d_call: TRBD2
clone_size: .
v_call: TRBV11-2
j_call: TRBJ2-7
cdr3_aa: CASSQSGGYEQYF
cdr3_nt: TGTGCCAGCAGCCAAAGCGGGGGGTACGAGCAGTACTTC

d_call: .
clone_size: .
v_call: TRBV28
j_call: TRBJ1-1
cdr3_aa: CASSDELNTEAFF
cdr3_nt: TGTGCCAGCAGCGATGAATTGAACACTGAAGCTTTCTTT

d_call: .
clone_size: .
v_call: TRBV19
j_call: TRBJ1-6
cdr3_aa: CASSEQNNSPLHF
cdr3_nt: TGTGCCAGTAGTGAGCAAAATAATTCACCCCTCCACTTT

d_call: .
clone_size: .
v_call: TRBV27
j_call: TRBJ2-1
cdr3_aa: CASSLNVYNEQFF
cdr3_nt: TGTGCCAGCAGTTTAAATGTCTACAATGAGCAGTTCTTC

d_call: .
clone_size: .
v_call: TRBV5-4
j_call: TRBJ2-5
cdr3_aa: CASSAVGGGQETQYF
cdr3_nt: TGTGCCAGCAGTGCCGTTGGTGGGGGCCAAGAGACCCAGTACTTC

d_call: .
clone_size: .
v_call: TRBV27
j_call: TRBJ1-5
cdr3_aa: CASSPLQGQPQHF
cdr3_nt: TGTGCCAGCAGTCCCCTTCAGGGGCAGCCCCAGCATTTT

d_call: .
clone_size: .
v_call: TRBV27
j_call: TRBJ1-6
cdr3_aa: CASSLSQGNNSPLHF
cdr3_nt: TGTGCCAGCAGTTTATCACAGGGAAATAATTCACCCCTCCACTTT

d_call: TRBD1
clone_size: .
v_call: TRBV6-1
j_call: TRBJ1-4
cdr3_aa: CASSDRQGSTNEKLFF
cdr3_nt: TGTGCCAGCAGTGATAGACAGGGATCAACTAATGAAAAACTGTTTTTT

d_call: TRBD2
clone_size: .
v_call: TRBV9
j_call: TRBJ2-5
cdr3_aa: CASSVGISGGLYQETQYF
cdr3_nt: TGTGCCAGCAGCGTAGGTATTAGCGGGGGCCTGTACCAAGAGACCCAGTACTTC

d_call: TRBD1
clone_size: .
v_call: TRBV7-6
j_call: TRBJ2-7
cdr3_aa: CASSWDSSGSDYEQYF
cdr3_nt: TGTGCCAGCAGCTGGGACAGTTCGGGGAGCGACTACGAGCAGTACTTC

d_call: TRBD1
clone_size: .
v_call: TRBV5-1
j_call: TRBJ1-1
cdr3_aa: CASTETGGWNTEAFF
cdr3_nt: TGCGCCAGCACCGAGACAGGGGGCTGGAACACTGAAGCTTTCTTT

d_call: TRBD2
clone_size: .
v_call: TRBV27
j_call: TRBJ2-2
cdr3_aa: CASSFVGTSTGELFF
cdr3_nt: TGTGCCAGCAGTTTTGTTGGGACTAGCACCGGGGAGCTGTTTTTT

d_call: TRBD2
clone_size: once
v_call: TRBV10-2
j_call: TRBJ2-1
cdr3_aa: CASSESGLAGYNEQFF
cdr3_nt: TGCGCCAGCAGTGAGTCGGGGCTAGCGGGTTACAATGAGCAGTTCTTC

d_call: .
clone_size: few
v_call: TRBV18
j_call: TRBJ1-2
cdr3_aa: CASSLGGDGYTF
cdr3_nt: TGTGCCAGCTCACTAGGTGGGGATGGCTACACCTTC

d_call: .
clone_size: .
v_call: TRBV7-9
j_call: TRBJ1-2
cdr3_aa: CASSPTGDYEGYTF
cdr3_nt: TGTGCCAGCAGCCCGACAGGTGACTATGAGGGCTACACCTTC

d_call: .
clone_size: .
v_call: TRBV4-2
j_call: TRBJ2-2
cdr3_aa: CASSPLQGGDTGELFF
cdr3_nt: TGTGCCAGCAGCCCCCTACAGGGAGGGGACACCGGGGAGCTGTTTTTT

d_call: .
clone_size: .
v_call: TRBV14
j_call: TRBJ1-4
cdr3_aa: CASSPQGQEKLFF
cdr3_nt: TGTGCCAGCAGCCCCCAGGGGCAGGAAAAACTGTTTTTT

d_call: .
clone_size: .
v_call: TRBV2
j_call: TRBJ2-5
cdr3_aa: CASVLVGETQYF
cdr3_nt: TGTGCCAGTGTACTTGTAGGAGAGACCCAGTACTTC

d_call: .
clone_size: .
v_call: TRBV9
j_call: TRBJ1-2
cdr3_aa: CASSVPTAGYTF
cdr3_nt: TGTGCCAGCAGCGTACCCACCGCTGGCTACACCTTC

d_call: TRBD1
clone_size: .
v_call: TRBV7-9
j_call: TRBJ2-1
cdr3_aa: CASSPAPNRGRVILGEQFF
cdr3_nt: TGTGCCAGCAGCCCTGCACCGAACAGGGGGAGAGTGATTTTGGGTGAGCAGTTCTTC

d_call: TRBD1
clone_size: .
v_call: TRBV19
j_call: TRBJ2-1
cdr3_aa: CASSIALQGANEQFF
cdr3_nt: TGTGCCAGTAGTATAGCTTTACAGGGGGCGAATGAGCAGTTCTTC

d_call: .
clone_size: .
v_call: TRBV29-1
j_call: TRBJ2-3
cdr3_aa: CSVDPEASYTDTQYF
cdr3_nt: TGCAGCGTTGACCCCGAAGCTAGTTACACAGATACGCAGTATTTT

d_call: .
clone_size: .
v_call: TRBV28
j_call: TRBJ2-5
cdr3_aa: CASSPQTGWEATQYF
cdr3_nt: TGTGCCAGCAGTCCCCAGACAGGGTGGGAGGCGACCCAGTACTTC

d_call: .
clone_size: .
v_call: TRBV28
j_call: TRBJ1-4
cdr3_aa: CASSFPDSDEKLFF
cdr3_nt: TGTGCCAGCAGTTTCCCCGACTCGGACGAAAAACTGTTTTTT

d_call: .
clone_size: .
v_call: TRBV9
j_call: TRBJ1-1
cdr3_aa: CASSVGYRGTEAFF
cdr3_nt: TGTGCCAGCAGCGTAGGGTATAGGGGCACTGAAGCTTTCTTT

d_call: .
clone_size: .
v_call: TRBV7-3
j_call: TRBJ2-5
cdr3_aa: CASSLVGGQTQYF
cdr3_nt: TGTGCCAGCAGCTTAGTGGGGGGGCAGACCCAGTACTTC

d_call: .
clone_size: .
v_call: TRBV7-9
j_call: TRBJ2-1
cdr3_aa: CASTVLGGFENEQFF
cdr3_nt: TGTGCCAGCACCGTCTTGGGGGGTTTTGAAAATGAGCAGTTCTTC

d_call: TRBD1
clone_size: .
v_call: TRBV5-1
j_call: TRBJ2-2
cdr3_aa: CASSLGWGRDSDTGELFF
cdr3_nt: TGCGCCAGCAGCTTGGGGTGGGGCCGGGACAGTGACACCGGGGAGCTGTTTTTT

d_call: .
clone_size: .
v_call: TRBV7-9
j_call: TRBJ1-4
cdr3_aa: CASSAPTNEKLFF
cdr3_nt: TGTGCCAGCAGCGCGCCGACTAATGAAAAACTGTTTTTT

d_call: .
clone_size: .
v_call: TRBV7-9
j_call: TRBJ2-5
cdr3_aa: CASSSDERQETQYF
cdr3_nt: TGTGCCAGCAGCTCCGATGAGCGCCAAGAGACCCAGTACTTC

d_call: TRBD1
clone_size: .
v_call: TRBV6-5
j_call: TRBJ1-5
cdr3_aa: CASRTGGNQPQHF
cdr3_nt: TGTGCCAGCAGAACAGGGGGCAATCAGCCCCAGCATTTT

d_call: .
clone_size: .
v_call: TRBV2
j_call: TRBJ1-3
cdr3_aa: CASSELNGGSGNTIYF
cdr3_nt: TGTGCCAGCAGTGAGCTAAACGGGGGCTCTGGAAACACCATATATTTT

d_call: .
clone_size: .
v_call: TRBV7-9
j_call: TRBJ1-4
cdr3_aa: CASSLSGEKLFF
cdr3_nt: TGTGCCAGCAGCCTCTCCGGAGAAAAACTGTTTTTT

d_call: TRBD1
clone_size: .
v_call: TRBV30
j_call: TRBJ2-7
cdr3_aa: CAWSPQYGTGFSYEQYF
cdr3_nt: TGTGCCTGGAGTCCTCAATACGGGACAGGGTTTTCCTACGAGCAGTACTTC

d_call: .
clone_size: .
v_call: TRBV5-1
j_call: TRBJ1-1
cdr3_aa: CASSLSENTEAFF
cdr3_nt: TGCGCCAGCAGCTTGTCGGAGAACACTGAAGCTTTCTTT

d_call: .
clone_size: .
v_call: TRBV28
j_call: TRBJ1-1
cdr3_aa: CASRPPAGWEEAFF
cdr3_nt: TGTGCCAGCAGACCCCCGGCAGGGTGGGAGGAAGCTTTCTTT

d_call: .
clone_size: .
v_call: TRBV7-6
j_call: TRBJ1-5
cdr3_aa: CASSLTGAINQPQHF
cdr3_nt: TGTGCCAGCAGCCTCACCGGGGCCATAAATCAGCCCCAGCATTTT

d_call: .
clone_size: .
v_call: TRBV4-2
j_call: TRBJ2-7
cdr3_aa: CASSQAGESYEQYF
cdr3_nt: TGTGCCAGCAGCCAAGCGGGAGAATCCTACGAGCAGTACTTC

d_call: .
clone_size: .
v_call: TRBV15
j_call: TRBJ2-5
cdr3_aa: CATSRPLGQTTQETQYF
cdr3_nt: TGTGCCACCAGCAGACCACTAGGACAGACTACTCAAGAGACCCAGTACTTC

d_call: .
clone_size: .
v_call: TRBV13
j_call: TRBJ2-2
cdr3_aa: CASSSPLDSAGELFF
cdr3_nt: TGTGCCAGCAGCTCCCCCTTGGATAGCGCCGGGGAGCTGTTTTTT

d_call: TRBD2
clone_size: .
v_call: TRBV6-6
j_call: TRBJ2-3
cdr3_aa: CASSYGGFMTDTQYF
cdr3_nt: TGTGCCAGCAGCTACGGGGGGTTTATGACAGATACGCAGTATTTT

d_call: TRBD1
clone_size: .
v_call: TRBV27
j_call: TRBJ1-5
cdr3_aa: CASITIIRDRVYQPQHF
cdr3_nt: TGTGCCAGCATTACCATTATCCGGGACAGGGTCTATCAGCCCCAGCATTTT

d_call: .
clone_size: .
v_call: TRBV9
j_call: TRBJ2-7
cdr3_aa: CASSVGWSTGVDEQYF
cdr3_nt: TGTGCCAGCAGCGTAGGATGGTCGACGGGAGTGGACGAGCAGTACTTC

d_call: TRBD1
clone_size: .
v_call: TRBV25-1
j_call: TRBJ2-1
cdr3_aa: CASSLSGGYNEQFF
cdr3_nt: TGTGCCAGCAGTTTGTCAGGGGGCTACAATGAGCAGTTCTTC

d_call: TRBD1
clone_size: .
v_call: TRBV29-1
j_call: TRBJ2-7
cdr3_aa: CSVGGQGESYEQYF
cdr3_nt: TGCAGCGTTGGAGGACAGGGCGAGTCCTACGAGCAGTACTTC

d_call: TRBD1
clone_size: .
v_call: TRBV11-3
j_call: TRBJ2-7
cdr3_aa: CASSPRDRAYEQYF
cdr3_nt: TGTGCCAGCAGCCCCCGGGACAGAGCCTACGAGCAGTACTTC

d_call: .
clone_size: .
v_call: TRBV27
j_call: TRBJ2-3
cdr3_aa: CASSPTADTQYF
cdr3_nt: TGTGCCAGCAGTCCGACAGCAGATACGCAGTATTTT

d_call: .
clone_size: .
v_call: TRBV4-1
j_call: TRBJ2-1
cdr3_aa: CASSQELSGADEQFF
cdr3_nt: TGCGCCAGCAGCCAAGAATTGAGCGGCGCGGATGAGCAGTTCTTC

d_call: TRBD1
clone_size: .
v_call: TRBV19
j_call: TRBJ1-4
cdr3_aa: CASSILDRVVEDGEKLFF
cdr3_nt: TGTGCCAGTAGTATACTCGACAGGGTAGTAGAAGACGGTGAAAAACTGTTTTTT